This T cell receptor beta chain emerged from a study of blood T cell repertoires in COVID-19. V lost 0 bases and J 3 bases, leaving 12 bases between the germline ends. Germline values: CDR1 MNHEY, CDR2 SVGEGT. The CDR3 covers 15 residues. In the original workflow: The authors estimated nucleated cell counts from reference gene primer amplification. The protocol was immunoSEQ multiplex PCR, while the TCRdb copy is restricted to in-frame clones and leaves out a portion. V and J calls and clone size are copied from that table; D and trimming were computed from the DNA. The top ten hold roughly 5.3% of the sample, which has around 210,000 clones, 65% to 90% seen once.

The sequenced sample consisted of peripheral blood. The sequence derives from a middle-aged man with COVID-19, enrolled during active disease. V and J are TRBV6-2 or TRBV6-3 and TRBJ2-7; a weak D match, TRBD1 (6 bases). The CDR3 spells CASSYSAPRGYEQYF. DNA for the CDR3: TGTGCCAGCAGTTACTCGGCCCCCAGGGGCTACGAGCAGTACTTC.